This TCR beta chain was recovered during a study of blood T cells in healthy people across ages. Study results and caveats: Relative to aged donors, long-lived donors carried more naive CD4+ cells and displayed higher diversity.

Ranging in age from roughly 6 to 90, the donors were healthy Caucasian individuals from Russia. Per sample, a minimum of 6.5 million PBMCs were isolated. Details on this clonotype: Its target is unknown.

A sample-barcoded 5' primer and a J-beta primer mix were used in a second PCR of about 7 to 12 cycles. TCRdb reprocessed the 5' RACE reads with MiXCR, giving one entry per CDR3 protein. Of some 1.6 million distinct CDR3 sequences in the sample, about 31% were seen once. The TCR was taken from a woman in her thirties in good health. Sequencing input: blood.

CDR3 in amino acids: CASSPDRGQGYTF. The CDR3 DNA reads TGTGCCAGCAGTCCCGACAGGGGACAAGGCTACACCTTC. V and J are TRBV2 and TRBJ1-2; 8 bases match TRBD1. CDR1 is SNHLY and CDR2 is FYNNEI in the germline V gene. The CDR3 sequence is 13 residues long. Unmatched junction bases numbered 7, after V lost 5 bases and J lost 8 bases.